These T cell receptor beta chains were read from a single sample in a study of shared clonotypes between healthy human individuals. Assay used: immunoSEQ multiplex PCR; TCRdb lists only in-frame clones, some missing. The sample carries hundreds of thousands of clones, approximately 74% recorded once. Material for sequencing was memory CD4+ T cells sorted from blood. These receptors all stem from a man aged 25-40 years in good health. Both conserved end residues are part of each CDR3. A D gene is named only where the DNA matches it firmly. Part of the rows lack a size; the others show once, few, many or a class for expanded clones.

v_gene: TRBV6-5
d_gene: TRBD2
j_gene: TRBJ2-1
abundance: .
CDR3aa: CASRAGGALYNEQFF
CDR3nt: TGTGCCAGCAGAGCGGGAGGGGCCCTTTACAATGAGCAGTTCTTC

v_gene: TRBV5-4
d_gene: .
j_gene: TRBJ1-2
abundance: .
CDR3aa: CASSLTAANYGYTF
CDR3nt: TGTGCCAGCAGCTTAACAGCAGCTAACTATGGCTACACCTTC

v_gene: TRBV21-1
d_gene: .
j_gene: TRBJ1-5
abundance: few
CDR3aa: CASSIQRTGRCQPQHF
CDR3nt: TGTGCCAGCAGCATTCAAAGGACGGGGCGGTGTCAGCCCCAGCATTTT

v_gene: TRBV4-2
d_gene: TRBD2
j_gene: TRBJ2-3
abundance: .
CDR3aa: CASSLGTSGTTFTDTQYF
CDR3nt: TGTGCCAGCAGCCTCGGGACTAGCGGGACGACTTTCACAGATACGCAGTATTTT

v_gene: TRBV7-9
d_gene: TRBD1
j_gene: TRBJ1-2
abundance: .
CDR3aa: CASGQGNYGYTF
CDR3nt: TGTGCCAGTGGACAGGGTAACTATGGCTACACCTTC

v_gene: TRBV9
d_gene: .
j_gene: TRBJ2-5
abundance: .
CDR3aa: CASSLRGQETQYF
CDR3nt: TGTGCCAGCAGCCTAAGGGGCCAAGAGACCCAGTACTTC

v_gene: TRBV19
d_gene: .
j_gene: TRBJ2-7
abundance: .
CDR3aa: CASSSRTARQYF
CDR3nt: TGTGCCAGTAGTAGCCGGACAGCTAGGCAGTACTTC

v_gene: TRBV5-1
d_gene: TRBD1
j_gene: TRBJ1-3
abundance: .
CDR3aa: CASSRQGAFGNTIYF
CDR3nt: TGCGCCAGCAGCCGTCAGGGGGCGTTCGGAAACACCATATATTTT

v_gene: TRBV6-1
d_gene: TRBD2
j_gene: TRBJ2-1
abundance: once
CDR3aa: CASSEALAGLLNEQFF
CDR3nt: TGTGCCAGCAGTGAAGCCCTAGCGGGTTTACTTAATGAGCAGTTCTTC

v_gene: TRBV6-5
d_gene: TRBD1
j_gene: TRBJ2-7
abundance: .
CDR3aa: CASSGTESSYEQYF
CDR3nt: TGTGCCAGCAGCGGGACAGAGAGCTCCTACGAGCAGTACTTC

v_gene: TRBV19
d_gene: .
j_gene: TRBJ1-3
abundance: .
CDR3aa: CASGNLAGSGNTIYF
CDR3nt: TGTGCCAGTGGGAACCTGGCAGGCTCTGGAAACACCATATATTTT

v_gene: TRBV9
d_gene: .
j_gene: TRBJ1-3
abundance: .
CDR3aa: CASSVASASGNTIYF
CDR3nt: TGTGCCAGCAGCGTAGCGTCAGCGTCTGGAAACACCATATATTTT

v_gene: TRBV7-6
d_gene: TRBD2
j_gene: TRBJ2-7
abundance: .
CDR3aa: CASSRSGNTYEQYF
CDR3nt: TGTGCCAGCAGCCGAAGCGGGAATACCTACGAGCAGTACTTC

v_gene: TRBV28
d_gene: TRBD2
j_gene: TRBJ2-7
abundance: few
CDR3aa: CASSSLAGGKYEQYF
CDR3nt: TGTGCCAGCAGTTCACTAGCGGGAGGAAAATACGAGCAGTACTTC

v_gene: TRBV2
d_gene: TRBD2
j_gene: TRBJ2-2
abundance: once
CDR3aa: CASSFTSGNTGELFF
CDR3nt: TGTGCCAGCAGTTTCACTAGCGGGAACACCGGGGAGCTGTTTTTT

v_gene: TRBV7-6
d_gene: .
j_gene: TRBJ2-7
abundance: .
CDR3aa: CASSTRIGDEQYF
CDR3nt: TGTGCCAGCAGCACCCGTATCGGAGACGAGCAGTACTTC

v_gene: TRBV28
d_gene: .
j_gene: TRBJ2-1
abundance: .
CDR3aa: CASSSHITDNEQFF
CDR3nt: TGTGCCAGCAGCTCACACATAACAGACAATGAGCAGTTCTTC

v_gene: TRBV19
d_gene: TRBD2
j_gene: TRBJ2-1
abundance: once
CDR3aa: CASSRTSGDDEQFF
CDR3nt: TGTGCCAGTAGCCGGACTAGCGGGGACGATGAGCAGTTCTTC

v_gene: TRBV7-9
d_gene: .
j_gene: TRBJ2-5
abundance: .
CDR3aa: CASSLAGIETQYF
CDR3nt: TGTGCCAGCAGCTTAGCGGGAATCGAGACCCAGTACTTC

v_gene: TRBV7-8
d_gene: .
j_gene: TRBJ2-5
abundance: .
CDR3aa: CASSLIGSSETQYF
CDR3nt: TGTGCCAGCAGCTTAATTGGGAGTTCAGAGACCCAGTACTTC

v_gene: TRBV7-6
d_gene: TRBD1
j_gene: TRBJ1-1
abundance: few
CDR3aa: CASSPQQGDTEAFF
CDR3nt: TGTGCCAGCAGCCCACAACAGGGGGACACTGAAGCTTTCTTT

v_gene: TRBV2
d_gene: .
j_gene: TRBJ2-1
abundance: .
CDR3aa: CASSGTNSYNEQFF
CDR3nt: TGTGCCAGCAGTGGTACAAACTCCTACAATGAGCAGTTCTTC

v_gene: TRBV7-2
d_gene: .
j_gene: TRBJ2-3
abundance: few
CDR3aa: CASSYGDTQYF
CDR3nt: TGTGCCAGCAGCTATGGAGATACGCAGTATTTT

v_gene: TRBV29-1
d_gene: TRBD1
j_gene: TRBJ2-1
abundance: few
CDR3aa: CSVGDRAGSYNEQFF
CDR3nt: TGCAGCGTGGGGGACAGGGCCGGATCCTACAATGAGCAGTTCTTC

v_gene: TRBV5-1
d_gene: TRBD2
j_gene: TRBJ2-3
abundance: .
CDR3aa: CASSPRGGGSRTDTQYF
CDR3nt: TGCGCCAGCAGCCCGCGGGGAGGCGGGAGTCGCACAGATACGCAGTATTTT

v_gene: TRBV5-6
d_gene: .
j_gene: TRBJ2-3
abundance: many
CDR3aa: CASSSIRGSRLLDTQYF
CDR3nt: TGTGCCAGCAGCTCCATCCGGGGGAGTCGGCTTCTAGATACGCAGTATTTT

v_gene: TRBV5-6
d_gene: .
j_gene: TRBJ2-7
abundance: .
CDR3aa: CASSLGAYEQYF
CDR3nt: TGTGCCAGCAGCTTAGGGGCCTACGAGCAGTACTTC